Shown below are 11 T cell receptor beta chains from a single sample sequenced in a study of blood T cell repertoires in COVID-19 (dated by TCRdb to 2019 to 2021). Receptor libraries were prepared by the immunoSEQ multiplex PCR assay. TCRdb limited this immuneACCESS table to in-frame rearrangements with V and J called. A share of clones is missing; checked studies link under half to unresolved V genes, and the rest is unexplained. This sample holds about 190,000 clones; roughly nine tenths were observed only once. The ten largest account for about 26% of the sample. The sequenced sample consisted of PBMCs or T cells enriched from blood (not recorded which). The origin of the receptors is a woman in her 40s in a cohort exposed to, infected with or recovered from COVID-19 (not recorded which).

Only a few counts were recorded for this clone. The chain is built from TRBV10-1 and TRBJ1-1; tentative D call: TRBD1 (6 bases). Germline lookup yields CDR1 WNHNN and CDR2 SYGVQD (reference sequence). Trimming cost V 5 bases and J 0 bases, with 10 bases left between them. The CDR3 totals 14 residues. CDR3 residues: CASSSTGMNTEAFF. For the CDR3, the DNA is TGCGCCAGCAGTTCGACAGGTATGAACACTGAAGCTTTCTTT.

CDR3 loop: CASSLTASTTYEQYF. In DNA form, the CDR3 reads TGCGCCAGCAGCCTTACCGCCTCAACTACGTACGAGCAGTACTTC. The chain is built from TRBV4-1 and TRBJ2-7; D remains unclear. V was trimmed by 4 bases and J by 4 bases, leaving 17 bases between them. CDR1 MGHRA and CDR2 YSYEKL come from the germline V gene. The CDR3 length is 15 residues.

This clone showed up just a few times. The chain employs TRBV7-8 and TRBJ1-1; weak D call: TRBD1 (6 bases). Trimming took 2 bases from V and 1 from J, leaving 17 bases between them. Germline V gene sequence: CDR1 SGHVS, CDR2 FQNEAQ. CDR3 length: 17 amino acids. The CDR3, as DNA: TGTGCCAGCAGCTTAATGCGGAACAGGGTCCCGAACACTGAAGCTTTCTTT. The encoded protein is CASSLMRNRVPNTEAFF.

The chain is built from TRBV5-1 and TRBJ2-7, with D maybe TRBD2 (6 bases). The CDR3 has 14 amino acids. Germline V gene sequence: CDR1 SGHRS, CDR2 YFSETQ. V was shortened by 7 bases and J by 1 base, with 15 bases between the two germline ends. The CDR3 DNA follows: TGCGCCAGCCGCGGCGGGGCTCGGTCCTACGAGCAGTACTTC. Its translation is CASRGGARSYEQYF. Supplemented by reference TRBV5-1 and TRBJ2-7, the full variable domain reads KAGVTQTPRYLIKTRGQQVTLSCSPISGHRSVSWYQQTPGQGLQFLFEYFSETQRNKGNFPGRFSGRQFSNSRSEMNVSTLELGDSALYLCASRGGARSYEQYFGPGTRLTVT.

The V call is TRBV7-8, the J call TRBJ1-3; weak D call: TRBD1 (6 bases). The length of the CDR3 is 16 residues. The germline V and J ends were trimmed by 4 bases and 0 bases, with 13 bases remaining between them. CDR1 and CDR2 (germline): SGHVS, FQNEAQ. In DNA, the CDR3 is TGTGCCAGCAGCTACTCCAACAGGGCCTCTGGAAACACCATATATTTT. Encoded protein: CASSYSNRASGNTIYF.

The V and J genes are TRBV3-1 (or the pseudogene TRBV3-2) and TRBJ2-5; D is undetermined. CDR1 LGHDT and CDR2 YNNKEL come from the germline V gene (reference sequence). V lost 1 base to trimming and J lost 1 base, with 4 bases between them. CDR3 size: 13 residues. This CDR3 is CASSQAGQETQYF. The DNA for the CDR3 is TGTGCCAGCAGCCAAGCGGGCCAAGAGACCCAGTACTTC.

The V and J genes are TRBV23-1 and TRBJ2-7, with 8 bases lining up with TRBD1. TRBV23-1 is reported as an ORF; its role is uncertain. CDR3 length: 15 residues. Trimming took 2 bases from V and 7 from J; bases not matched to a gene: 10. In nucleotides, the CDR3 is TGCGCCAGCAGTCAACGACAGGGGTCCGTCTTTGAGCAGTACTTC. It is translated as CASSQRQGSVFEQYF.

The CDR3, as DNA: TGTGCCAGCAGCTTAGGGCCCGACTATGGCTACACCTTC. Translation gives CASSLGPDYGYTF. The chain is built from TRBV11-3 and TRBJ1-2; D is unresolved. The V gene's germline CDR1 is SGHNT and CDR2 YENEEA. V lost 1 base to trimming and J lost 3 bases, with 6 bases between them. CDR3 length: 13 amino acids.

This clone was seen only a few times. V gene TRBV5-1 combines with J gene TRBJ2-1; 12 bases fit TRBD2. The V segment lost 4 bases and the J segment 3 bases; nucleotides outside the gene matches: 8. Germline V gives CDR1 SGHRS, CDR2 YFSETQ. The CDR3 is 17 residues long. The CDR3 region has the DNA TGCGCCAGCAGCCTGACTAGCGGGAGAGACGACTACAATGAGCAGTTCTTC. Translation gives CASSLTSGRDDYNEQFF.

J is TRBJ2-5 and V is TRBV7-2, with D unresolved. This CDR3 has 16 residues. V was cut by 0 bases and J by 0 bases, with 11 bases left in between. The V gene's germline CDR1 is SGHTA and CDR2 FQGNSA. The CDR3: CASSLAAHLYQETQYF. CDR3 nucleotides: TGTGCCAGCAGCTTAGCAGCCCACCTGTACCAAGAGACCCAGTACTTC.

The chain couples TRBV3-1 (or the pseudogene TRBV3-2) to TRBJ2-7; a possible D gene is TRBD2 (5 bases). The germline CDR1 and CDR2 sequences are LGHDT and YNNKEL (reference sequence). The CDR3 covers 17 residues. Trimming removed 1 base from V and 0 bases from J, with 16 bases in between. The CDR3 DNA follows: TGTGCCAGCAGCCAAGTGTTCCGGAGCGGTAGCTCCTACGAGCAGTACTTC. Its translation is CASSQVFRSGSSYEQYF.